This paragraph covers one T cell receptor (beta chain) sequence. Its cognate antigen is unknown. One base away lies a much larger clone, so this may be a sequencing read error. The researchers produced TCR beta cDNA from 500 to 550 ng total RNA with a constant-region primer. ARM-PCR was slightly modified, and three nested multiplex PCR rounds with it gave rise to the TCR beta libraries. TRBV1-TRBV30 forward primers paired with a C-beta reverse primer were used in the first two PCR rounds, which ran 9 to 10 cycles each. In TCRdb, the multiplex PCR reads were re-called with MiXCR into one record per CDR3 protein. The sample lists about 64,000 distinct CDR3 sequences, around 69% seen once, with about 40% in the top ten. The data were obtained in a study of tumor-infiltrating lymphocytes in primary liver carcinoma. In the study overall: Tumor lesions were T1-T3 N0M0 and spanned about 4.2 to 11 cm. Whole-study results and caveats: Merely some 8-24% of top clones spanned all five tumor regions. Overlap in tumor-adjacent and tumor-blood pairs fell below that of tumor region pairs.

Total RNA and DNA came together from 20-30 mg of bulk tissue without cell sorting. The sampling covered five separate regions of each tumor. Germline-derived CDR1 and CDR2 are MDHEN and SYDVKM. This CDR3 contains 12 residues. The specimen was liver tumor tissue from sampling region 4. Subset of the sample: tumor region T4, right-lateral pole. The clonotype was recovered from a man aged 40-49 years with primary liver carcinoma and hepatitis B virus infection. The genes are TRBV28 and TRBJ2-5; D uncertain. DNA of the CDR3: TGTGCCAGCAAGGATTATAGAGAGACCAAGTACTTC. It specifies CASKDYRETKYF.